The entry below describes one T cell receptor (beta chain). The antigen remains unidentified. This sample is part of a study of cytomegalovirus exposure and HLA in healthy donors. This CDR3 spans 14 amino acids. From germline, CDR1 is SGHRS and CDR2 YFSETQ. Losses at the gene ends were 4 bases for V and 6 bases for J; bases not matched to a gene: 7. Vbeta (60) and Jbeta (13) primers were used in the PCR. Original methodology: Later analysis identified tens of millions of unique TCR beta chains, roughly 11 million shared. Sequencing was performed with immunoSEQ multiplex PCR; in TCRdb, only in-frame clones are kept and a portion is missing. V, J and clone size were drawn from that table, and D and trimming were deduced from the DNA. The sample gives over 100,000 clones, approximately 74% of which show up once; around 7.2% is in the top ten. Study findings and constraints: The classifier reportedly diagnosed cytomegalovirus status with high specificity and sensitivity. Per a later analysis, HLA-associated TCR beta chains showed more clonal expansion than other, equally common TCR beta chains. 87-base-pair reads could not separate some V segments, including TRBV6-2 and TRBV6-3.

The source of this sequence is a male donor in good health and CMV-seronegative. The sequenced material came from PBMCs. The rearrangement uses TRBV5-1 and TRBJ2-7; 10 bases line up with TRBD2. In DNA, the CDR3 is TGCGCCAGCAGCCCCACGCTAGCGGGAGCCGAGCAGTACTTC. Amino acids: CASSPTLAGAEQYF.